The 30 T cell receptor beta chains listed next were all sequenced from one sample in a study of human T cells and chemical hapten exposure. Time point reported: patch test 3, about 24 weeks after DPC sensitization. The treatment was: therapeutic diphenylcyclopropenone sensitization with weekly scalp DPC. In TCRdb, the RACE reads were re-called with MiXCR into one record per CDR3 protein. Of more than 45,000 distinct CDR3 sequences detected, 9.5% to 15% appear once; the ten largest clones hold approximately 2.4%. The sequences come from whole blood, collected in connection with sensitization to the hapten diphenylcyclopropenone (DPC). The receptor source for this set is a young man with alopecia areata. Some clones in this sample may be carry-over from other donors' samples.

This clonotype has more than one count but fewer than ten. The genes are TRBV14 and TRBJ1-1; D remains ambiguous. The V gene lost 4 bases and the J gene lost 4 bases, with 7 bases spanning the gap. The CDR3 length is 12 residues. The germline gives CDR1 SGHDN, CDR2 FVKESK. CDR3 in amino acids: CASSPWGTEAFF. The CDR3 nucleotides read TGTGCCAGCAGCCCCTGGGGCACTGAAGCTTTCTTT.

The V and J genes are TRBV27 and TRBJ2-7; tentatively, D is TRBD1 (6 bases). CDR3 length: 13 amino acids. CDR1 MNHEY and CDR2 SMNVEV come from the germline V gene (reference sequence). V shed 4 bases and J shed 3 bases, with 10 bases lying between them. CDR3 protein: CASSSQGFYEQYF. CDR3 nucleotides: TGTGCCAGCAGTTCACAGGGTTTCTACGAGCAGTACTTC.

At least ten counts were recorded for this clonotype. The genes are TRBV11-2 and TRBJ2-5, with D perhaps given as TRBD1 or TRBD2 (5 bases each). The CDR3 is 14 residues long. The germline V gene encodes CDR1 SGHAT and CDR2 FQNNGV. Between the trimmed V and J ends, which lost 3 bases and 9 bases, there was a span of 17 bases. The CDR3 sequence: CASSFRTAEGAQYF. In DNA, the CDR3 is TGTGCCAGCAGCTTTCGGACTGCCGAAGGGGCCCAGTACTTC.

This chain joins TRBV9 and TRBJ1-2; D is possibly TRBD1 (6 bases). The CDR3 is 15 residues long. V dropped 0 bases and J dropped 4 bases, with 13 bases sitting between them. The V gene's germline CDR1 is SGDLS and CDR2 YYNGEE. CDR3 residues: CASSVVAEDSYGYTF. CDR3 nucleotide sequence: TGTGCCAGCAGCGTAGTCGCGGAGGACAGCTATGGCTACACCTTC. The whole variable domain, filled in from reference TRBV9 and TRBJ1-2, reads DSGVTQTPKHLITATGQRVTLRCSPRSGDLSVYWYQQSLDQGLQFLIQYYNGEERAKGNILERFSAQQFPDLHSELNLSSLELGDSALYFCASSVVAEDSYGYTFGSGTRLTVV.

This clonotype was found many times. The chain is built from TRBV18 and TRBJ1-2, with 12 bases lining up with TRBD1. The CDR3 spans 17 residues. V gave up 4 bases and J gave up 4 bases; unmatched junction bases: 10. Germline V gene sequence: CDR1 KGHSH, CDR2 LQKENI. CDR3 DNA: TGTGCCAGCTCACGGGACAGGGGGCGCTTTTCACCCTATGGCTACACCTTC. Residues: CASSRDRGRFSPYGYTF.

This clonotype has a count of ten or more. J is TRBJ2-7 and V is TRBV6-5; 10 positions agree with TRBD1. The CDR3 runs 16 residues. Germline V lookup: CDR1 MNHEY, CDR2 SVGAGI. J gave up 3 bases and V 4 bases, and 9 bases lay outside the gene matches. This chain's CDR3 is CASSSASGQGYYEQYF. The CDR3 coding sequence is TGTGCCAGCAGTTCCGCCTCGGGACAGGGGTACTACGAGCAGTACTTC.

CDR3 DNA: TGTGCCACCCAGGGACAGCCGAACACTGAAGCTTTCTTT. Translation gives CATQGQPNTEAFF. The chain carries TRBV2 and TRBJ1-1, with 7 nucleotides matching TRBD1. Germline values: CDR1 SNHLY, CDR2 FYNNEI. V was clipped by 10 bases and J by 1 base; unmatched bases: 6. The CDR3 has 13 residues.

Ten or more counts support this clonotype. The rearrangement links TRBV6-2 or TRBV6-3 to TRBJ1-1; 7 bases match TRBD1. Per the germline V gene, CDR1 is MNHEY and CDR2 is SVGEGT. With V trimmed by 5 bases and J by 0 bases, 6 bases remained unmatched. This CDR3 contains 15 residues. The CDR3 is CASSTYRGMNTEAFF. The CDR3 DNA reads TGTGCCAGCAGTACCTACAGGGGAATGAACACTGAAGCTTTCTTT.

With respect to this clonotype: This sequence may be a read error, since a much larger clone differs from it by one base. CDR3 nucleotides: TGCAGTGCGAGACAGGGGTCTGGGGTCACCATATATTTT. It yields the protein CSARQGSGVTIYF. The J gene is TRBJ1-3, the V gene TRBV20-1, with 8 bases fitting TRBD1. The CDR3 sequence is 13 residues long. The ends lost 6 bases at V and 9 bases at J; junction bases unmatched: 10. CDR1 is DFQATT and CDR2 is SNEGSKA in the germline V gene (reference sequence).

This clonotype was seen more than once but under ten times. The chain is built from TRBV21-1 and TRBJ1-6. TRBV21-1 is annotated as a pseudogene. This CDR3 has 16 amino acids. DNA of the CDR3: TGTGCCAGCAGCAAAGCTGCCCTCTCCTATAATTCACCCCTCCACTTT. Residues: CASSKAALSYNSPLHF.

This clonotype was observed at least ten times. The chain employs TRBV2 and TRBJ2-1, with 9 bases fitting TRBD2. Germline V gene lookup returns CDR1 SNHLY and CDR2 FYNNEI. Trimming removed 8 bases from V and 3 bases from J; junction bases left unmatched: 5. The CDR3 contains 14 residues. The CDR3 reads CASLRAGGYNEQFF. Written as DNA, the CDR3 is TGTGCCAGCTTAAGAGCGGGGGGCTACAATGAGCAGTTCTTC.

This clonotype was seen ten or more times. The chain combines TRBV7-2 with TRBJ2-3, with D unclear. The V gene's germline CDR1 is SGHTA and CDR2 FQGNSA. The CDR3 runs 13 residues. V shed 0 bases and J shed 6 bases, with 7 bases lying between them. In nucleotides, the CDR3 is TGTGCCAGCAGCTTAGCTGGCCCGGATACGCAGTATTTT. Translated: CASSLAGPDTQYF.

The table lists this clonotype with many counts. The CDR3 DNA sequence: TGCAGCGTCGCTCTAAGGAACACTGAAGCTTTCTTT. This codes for CSVALRNTEAFF. This chain links TRBV29-1 with TRBJ1-1, with D unresolved. V was pared by 6 bases and J by 1 base, with 9 bases between. The CDR3 totals 12 residues. CDR1 and CDR2 from the germline V gene are SQVTM and ANQGSEA.

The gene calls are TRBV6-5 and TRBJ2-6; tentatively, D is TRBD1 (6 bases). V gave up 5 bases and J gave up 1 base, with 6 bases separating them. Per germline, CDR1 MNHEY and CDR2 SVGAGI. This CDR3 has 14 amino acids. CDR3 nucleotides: TGTGCCAGCAGTAGGGGGTCTGGGGCCAACGTCCTGACTTTC. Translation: CASSRGSGANVLTF.

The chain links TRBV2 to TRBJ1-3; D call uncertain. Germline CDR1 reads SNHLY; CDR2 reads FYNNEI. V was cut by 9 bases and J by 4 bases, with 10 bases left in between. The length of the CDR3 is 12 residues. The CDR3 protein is CASKDDGNTIYF. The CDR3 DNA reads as TGTGCCAGTAAGGACGACGGAAACACCATATATTTT.

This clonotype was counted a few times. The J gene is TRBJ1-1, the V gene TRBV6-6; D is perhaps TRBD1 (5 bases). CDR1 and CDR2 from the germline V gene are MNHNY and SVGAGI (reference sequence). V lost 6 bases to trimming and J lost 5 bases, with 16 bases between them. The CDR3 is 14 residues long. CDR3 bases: TGTGCCAGCAGCTACCAGGGAGGTGGGACTGAAGCTTTCTTT. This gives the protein CASSYQGGGTEAFF.

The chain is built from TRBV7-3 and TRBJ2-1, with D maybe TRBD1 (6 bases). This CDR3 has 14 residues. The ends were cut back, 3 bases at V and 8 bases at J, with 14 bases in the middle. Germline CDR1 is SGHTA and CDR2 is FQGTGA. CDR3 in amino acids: CASSFTGNGDEQFF. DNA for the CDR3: TGTGCCAGCAGCTTTACAGGGAACGGGGATGAGCAGTTCTTC.

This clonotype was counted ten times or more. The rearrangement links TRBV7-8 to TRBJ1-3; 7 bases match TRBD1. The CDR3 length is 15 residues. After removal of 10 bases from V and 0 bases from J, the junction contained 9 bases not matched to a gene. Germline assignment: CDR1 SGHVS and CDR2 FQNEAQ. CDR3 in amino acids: CATAQGGPSGNTIYF. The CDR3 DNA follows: TGTGCCACCGCTCAGGGGGGTCCCTCTGGAAACACCATATATTTT.

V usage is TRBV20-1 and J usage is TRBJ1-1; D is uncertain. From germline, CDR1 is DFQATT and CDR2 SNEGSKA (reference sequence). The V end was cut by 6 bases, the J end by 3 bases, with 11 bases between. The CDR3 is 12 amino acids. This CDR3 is CSASGGDTEAFF. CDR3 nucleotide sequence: TGCAGTGCGAGCGGCGGCGACACTGAAGCTTTCTTT.

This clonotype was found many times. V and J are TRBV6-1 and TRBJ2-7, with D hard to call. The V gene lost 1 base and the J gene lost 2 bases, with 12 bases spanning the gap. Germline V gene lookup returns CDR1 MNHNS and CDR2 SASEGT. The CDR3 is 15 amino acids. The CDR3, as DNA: TGTGCCAGCAGTGAAGACATCCATAGGGCCTACGAGCAGTACTTC. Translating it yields CASSEDIHRAYEQYF.

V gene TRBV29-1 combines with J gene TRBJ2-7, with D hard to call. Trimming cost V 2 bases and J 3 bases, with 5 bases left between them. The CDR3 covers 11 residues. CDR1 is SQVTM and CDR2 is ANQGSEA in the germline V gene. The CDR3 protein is CSVEYGYEQYF. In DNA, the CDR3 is TGCAGCGTTGAATACGGCTACGAGCAGTACTTC.

CDR3 amino acids: CASSLVTGGNPYEQYF. CDR3 coding DNA: TGTGCCAGCAGCTTAGTCACAGGGGGCAACCCCTACGAGCAGTACTTC. The chain has TRBV7-6 and TRBJ2-7, with TRBD1 identical over 9 bases. The trim removed 1 base at V and 2 bases at J, leaving 6 bases unmatched. Germline CDR1 SGHVS, CDR2 FNYEAQ. CDR3 length: 16 amino acids.

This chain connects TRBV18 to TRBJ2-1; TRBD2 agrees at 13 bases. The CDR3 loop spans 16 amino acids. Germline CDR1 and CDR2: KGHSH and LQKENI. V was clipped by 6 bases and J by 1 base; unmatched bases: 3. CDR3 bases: TGTGCCAGCTCTCGGACTAGCGGGGGTTCCTACAATGAGCAGTTCTTC. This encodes CASSRTSGGSYNEQFF.

CDR3 in DNA: TGTGCCAGCAGCCCCGTCCGCGGACAGGTCGGGAATGAAAAACTGTTTTTT. Residues: CASSPVRGQVGNEKLFF. The chain uses TRBV7-8 and TRBJ1-4; 7 bases are a match to TRBD1. V lost 5 bases to trimming and J lost 5 bases; unmatched junction nucleotides: 14. CDR1 is SGHVS, CDR2 FQNEAQ, per germline. The CDR3 has 17 amino acids.

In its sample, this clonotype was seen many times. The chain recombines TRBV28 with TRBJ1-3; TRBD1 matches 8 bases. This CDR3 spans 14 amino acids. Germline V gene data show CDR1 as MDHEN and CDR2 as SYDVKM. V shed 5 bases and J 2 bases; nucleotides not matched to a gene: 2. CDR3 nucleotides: TGTGCCAGCAGTCCACAGGGGGCTGGAAACACCATATATTTT. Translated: CASSPQGAGNTIYF.

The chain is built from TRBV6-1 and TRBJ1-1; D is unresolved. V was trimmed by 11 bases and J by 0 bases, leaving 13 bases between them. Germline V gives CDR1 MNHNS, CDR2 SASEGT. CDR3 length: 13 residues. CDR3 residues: CALARAMNTEAFF. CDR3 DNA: TGTGCCCTCGCCCGCGCCATGAACACTGAAGCTTTCTTT.

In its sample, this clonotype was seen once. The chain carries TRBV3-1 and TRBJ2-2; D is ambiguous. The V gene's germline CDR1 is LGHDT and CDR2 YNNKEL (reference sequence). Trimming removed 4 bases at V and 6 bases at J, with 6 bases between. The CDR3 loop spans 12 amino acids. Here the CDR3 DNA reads TGTGCCAGCAGCCTTCACGCCGGGGAGCTGTTTTTT. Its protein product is CASSLHAGELFF.

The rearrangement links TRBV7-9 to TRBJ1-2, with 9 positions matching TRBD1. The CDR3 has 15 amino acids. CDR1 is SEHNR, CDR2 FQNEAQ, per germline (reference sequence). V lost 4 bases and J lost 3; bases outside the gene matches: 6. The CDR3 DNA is TGTGCCAGCAGCTCCTCGACAGGGGGGGACTATGGCTACACCTTC. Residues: CASSSSTGGDYGYTF. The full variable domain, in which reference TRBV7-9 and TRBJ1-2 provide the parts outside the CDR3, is DTGVSQNPRHKITKRGQNVTFRCDPISEHNRLYWYRQTLGQGPEFLTYFQNEAQLEKSRLLSDRFSAERPKGSFSTLEIQRTEQGDSAMYLCASSSSTGGDYGYTFGSGTRLTVV.

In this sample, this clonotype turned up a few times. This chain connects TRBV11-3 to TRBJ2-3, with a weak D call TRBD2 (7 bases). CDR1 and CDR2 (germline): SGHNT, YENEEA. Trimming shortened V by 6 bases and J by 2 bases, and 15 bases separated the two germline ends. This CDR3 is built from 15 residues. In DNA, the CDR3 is TGTGCCAGCAGTTCGGAGGGGGGGAACACAGATACGCAGTATTTT. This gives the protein CASSSEGGNTDTQYF.

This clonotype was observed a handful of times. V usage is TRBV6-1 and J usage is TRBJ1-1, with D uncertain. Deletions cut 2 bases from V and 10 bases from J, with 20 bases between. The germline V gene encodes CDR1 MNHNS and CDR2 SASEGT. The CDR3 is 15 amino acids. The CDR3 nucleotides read TGTGCCAGCAGTGAAAATGGAGGCCAGGCGGGTGGAGCTTTCTTT. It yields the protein CASSENGGQAGGAFF.